These 8 T cell receptor beta chains were all obtained from the same sample, sequenced in a study of technical replicates of blood from a handful of donors. Profiled with immunoSEQ multiplex PCR; TCRdb holds only in-frame clones, not every one. The table lists more than 65,000 clones, 81% of them singletons. Input material: PBMCs. These receptor sequences come from a human donor in good health. Some clones in this sample may be carry-over from other donors' samples.

This chain links TRBV4-2 with TRBJ2-1, with 7 bases lining up with TRBD2. The germline gives CDR1 LGHNA, CDR2 YNFKEQ. Trimming cost V 5 bases and J 0 bases; bases outside gene matches: 7. CDR3 length: 16 residues. This CDR3 reads CASSFQRGSSYNEQFF. In DNA, the CDR3 is TGTGCCAGCAGCTTCCAGCGGGGAAGCTCCTACAATGAGCAGTTCTTC.

V gene TRBV5-1 combines with J gene TRBJ2-7; unclear D gene. The CDR3 has 13 residues. V shed 1 base and J shed 5 bases, with 10 bases lying between them. The germline V gene has CDR1 SGHRS and CDR2 YFSETQ. CDR3 DNA: TGCGCCAGCAGCTTGAACGGGTGGGACGAGCAGTACTTC. It codes for CASSLNGWDEQYF.

The chain recombines TRBV6-5 with TRBJ2-7, with D possibly matching TRBD2 (5 bases). CDR1 and CDR2 from the germline V gene are MNHEY and SVGAGI. CDR3 length equals 11 residues. CDR3 amino acids: CGGLYHYEQYF. CDR3 sequence (DNA): TGTGGCGGGCTATACCACTACGAGCAGTACTTC.

The chain employs TRBV4-2 and TRBJ2-5; D might be TRBD2 (5 bases). V was cut by 4 bases and J by 5 bases, with 14 bases left in between. The CDR3 is made up of 14 amino acids. CDR1 is LGHNA, CDR2 YNFKEQ, per germline. CDR3 in amino acids: CASSPGGLTETQYF. For the CDR3, the DNA is TGTGCCAGCAGCCCCGGCGGACTCACGGAGACCCAGTACTTC.

The V and J genes are TRBV7-9 and TRBJ2-3; the D gene is possibly TRBD2 (6 bases). The ends were cut back, 0 bases at V and 3 bases at J, with 10 bases in the middle. There are 15 residues in the CDR3. Looked up from germline, CDR1 is SEHNR and CDR2 is FQNEAQ (reference sequence). The CDR3 region is CASSLALGRTDTQYF. The CDR3 DNA sequence: TGTGCCAGCAGCTTAGCTTTAGGGAGGACAGATACGCAGTATTTT.

The chain has TRBV28 and TRBJ1-2; a possible D gene is TRBD1 (6 bases). The CDR3 is 13 amino acids. V gave up 5 bases and J gave up 8 bases, with 15 bases separating them. Germline CDR1 and CDR2: MDHEN and SYDVKM. The CDR3 sequence is CASSTEGRGGYTF. The DNA for the CDR3 is TGTGCCAGCAGTACCGAGGGCAGGGGCGGCTACACCTTC.

The V gene is TRBV7-9, the J gene TRBJ2-1; 11 positions agree with TRBD2. Germline lookup yields CDR1 SEHNR and CDR2 FQNEAQ (reference sequence). This CDR3 has 14 residues. Trimming at V came to 5 bases and at J to 13 bases, leaving 10 bases not matched to a gene. The CDR3 spells CASSNLATSGIQFF. The DNA of the CDR3 is TGTGCCAGCAGCAACCTCGCGACTAGCGGGATTCAGTTCTTC.

This clone was detected only once. This sequence joins TRBV5-4 and TRBJ2-5; 7 bases align to TRBD2. J was trimmed by 5 bases and V by 2 bases; bases with no gene match: 12. Looked up from germline, CDR1 is SGHNT and CDR2 is YYREEE (reference sequence). This CDR3 has 16 residues. CDR3 nucleotide sequence: TGTGCCAGCAGCTTAAGCTGGACTAGTGAATCCGAGACCCAGTACTTC. Translating gives CASSLSWTSESETQYF.